A single sample gave rise to the 26 T cell receptor beta chains below, sequenced in a study of cytomegalovirus exposure and HLA in healthy donors. Clones were sequenced by immunoSEQ multiplex PCR, and TCRdb holds only the in-frame ones, with some missing. The sample yields some 98,000 clones, about 90% seen once. The specimen was PBMCs. The receptors shown here come from a man between 18 and 35 years old in good health and CMV-seropositive.

The chain employs TRBV2 and TRBJ2-2, with TRBD1 matching over 8 bases. The CDR3 is 15 amino acids. Trimming removed 6 bases from V and 5 bases from J; junction bases left unmatched: 8. The V gene's germline CDR1 is SNHLY and CDR2 FYNNEI. This CDR3 is CASSGTGGLTGELFF. The CDR3 DNA reads TGTGCCAGCAGCGGAACAGGGGGTTTGACCGGGGAGCTGTTTTTT.

The chain links TRBV10-3 to TRBJ1-5; 9 bases fit TRBD1. Losses at the gene ends were 4 bases for V and 6 bases for J; bases not matched to a gene: 4. The CDR3 consists of 14 residues. Germline V lookup: CDR1 ENHRY, CDR2 SYGVKD. CDR3 residues: CAISGGQGSQPQHF. The CDR3 DNA reads TGTGCCATCAGTGGGGGACAGGGCAGTCAGCCCCAGCATTTT.

The chain has TRBV4-1 and TRBJ2-5, with 8 nucleotides matching TRBD1. With 1 base clipped from V and 3 bases from J, the junction kept 4 bases outside the gene matches. The V gene's germline CDR1 is MGHRA and CDR2 YSYEKL. The CDR3 has 15 amino acids. The CDR3 DNA reads as TGCGCCAGCAGCCAAGCCCAGACAGGGGAAGAGACCCAGTACTTC. Protein: CASSQAQTGEETQYF.

This chain uses TRBV19 with TRBJ2-7; 13 nucleotides align to TRBD2. J lost 3 bases, V lost 5 bases, and 16 bases had no gene match. Germline CDR1 reads LNHDA; CDR2 reads SQIVND (reference sequence). The CDR3 has 19 amino acids. CDR3 protein: CASSRHSSLLAGGSYEQYF. The CDR3 region has the DNA TGTGCCAGTAGTCGACATTCTTCCCTACTAGCGGGAGGGAGCTACGAGCAGTACTTC.

The rearrangement links TRBV2 to TRBJ1-5; no firm D call. V lost 7 bases and J lost 7, with 14 bases in between. Germline assignment: CDR1 SNHLY and CDR2 FYNNEI. The CDR3 spans 13 residues. The CDR3 DNA sequence: TGTGCCAGCAAGCTTGAGGGAAACCAGCCCCAGCATTTT. Amino acids: CASKLEGNQPQHF. Filled out from reference TRBV2 and TRBJ1-5, the complete variable domain reads EPEVTQTPSHQVTQMGQEVILRCVPISNHLYFYWYRQILGQKVEFLVSFYNNEISEKSEIFDDQFSVERPDGSNFTLKIRSTKLEDSAMYFCASKLEGNQPQHFGDGTRLSIL.

The chain links TRBV7-3 to TRBJ2-1, with TRBD1 identical over 8 bases. The CDR3 extends over 13 amino acids. Germline V gene data show CDR1 as SGHTA and CDR2 as FQGTGA. The V segment lost 5 bases and the J segment 8 bases; nucleotides outside the gene matches: 5. CDR3 sequence (DNA): TGTGCCAGCAGCCCGACAGGGGCCGATGAGCAGTTCTTC. Translation gives CASSPTGADEQFF.

This chain links TRBV11-2 with TRBJ2-7; perhaps TRBD2 as D (6 bases). The germline V gene has CDR1 SGHAT and CDR2 FQNNGV. This CDR3 has 17 amino acids. The ends were cut back, 2 bases at V and 6 bases at J, with 23 bases in the middle. The DNA of the CDR3 is TGTGCCAGCAGCTTATTTAGTATGAGCGGGTCAGGCAGCGAGCAGTACTTC. Protein sequence: CASSLFSMSGSGSEQYF.

The chain links TRBV19 to TRBJ2-2, with a weak D call TRBD2 (6 bases). The germline gives CDR1 LNHDA, CDR2 SQIVND (reference sequence). Trimming pared 5 bases from V and 7 bases from J, leaving 20 bases between. The CDR3 has 16 residues. CDR3 loop: CASSPGTPPLDGELFF. The CDR3 nucleotides read TGTGCCAGTAGTCCCGGGACTCCACCCTTGGACGGGGAGCTGTTTTTT.

This chain links TRBV5-4 with TRBJ1-2, with TRBD1 identical over 10 bases. This CDR3 comprises 15 residues. Trimming took 5 bases from V and 8 from J; bases not matched to a gene: 12. In germline, CDR1 is SGHNT, CDR2 YYREEE (reference sequence). The CDR3 sequence is CASRPGTGVSEGYTF. Here the CDR3 DNA reads TGTGCCAGCAGACCCGGGACAGGGGTTAGTGAGGGCTACACCTTC.

The chain links TRBV6-5 to TRBJ1-1, with TRBD1 identical over 10 bases. The CDR3 has 13 amino acids. The J segment lost 6 bases and the V segment lost 7 bases, leaving 5 bases of the junction unmatched. CDR1 is MNHEY and CDR2 is SVGAGI in the germline V gene. CDR3 sequence (DNA): TGTGCCAGCACCGGACAGGGGGTATCTGAAGCTTTCTTT. This gives the protein CASTGQGVSEAFF.

The chain recombines TRBV11-2 with TRBJ2-7, with TRBD1 matching 8 bases. Germline CDR1 SGHAT, CDR2 FQNNGV. The CDR3 sequence is 14 residues long. The J segment lost 3 bases and the V segment lost 6 bases, leaving 7 bases of the junction unmatched. CDR3 loop: CASRAGTGHYEQYF. The CDR3 DNA reads as TGTGCCAGCAGAGCTGGGACAGGACACTACGAGCAGTACTTC.

The chain recombines TRBV18 with TRBJ2-7; 8 nucleotides agree with TRBD1. The J segment lost 5 bases and the V segment lost 0 bases, leaving 6 bases of the junction unmatched. The CDR3 loop spans 15 amino acids. Germline CDR1 KGHSH, CDR2 LQKENI. The DNA for the CDR3 is TGTGCCAGCTCACCACCTACAGGGGGTTCCCACGAGCAGTACTTC. This encodes CASSPPTGGSHEQYF.

The chain is built from TRBV7-2 and TRBJ2-7; tentative D call: TRBD1 (6 bases). Germline CDR1 is SGHTA and CDR2 is FQGNSA. The CDR3 loop spans 14 amino acids. V was trimmed by 5 bases and J by 0 bases, leaving 11 bases between them. The CDR3 region has the DNA TGTGCCAGCAGCCGCCCGGACAGCTCCTACGAGCAGTACTTC. Translated, it gives CASSRPDSSYEQYF.

The chain joins TRBV13 to TRBJ1-4, with D perhaps TRBD1 (6 bases). Germline V CDR1 and CDR2: PRHDT, FYEKMQ (reference sequence). The CDR3 runs 14 residues. V was cut by 2 bases and J by 8 bases, with 12 bases left in between. The CDR3 loop is CASSLQGRREKLFF. As DNA, the CDR3 is TGTGCCAGCAGCTTACAGGGGCGAAGGGAAAAACTGTTTTTT. The whole variable domain, remainder taken from reference TRBV13 and TRBJ1-4, is AAGVIQSPRHLIKEKRETATLKCYPIPRHDTVYWYQQGPGQDPQFLISFYEKMQSDKGSIPDRFSAQQFSDYHSELNMSSLELGDSALYFCASSLQGRREKLFFGSGTQLSVL.

Points on this clone: The junction departs from the called germline gene at one end, perhaps through a read error. The V and J genes are TRBV2 and TRBJ2-2, with D possibly being TRBD2 (6 bases). The CDR3 is 13 residues long. Germline CDR1 SNHLY, CDR2 FYNNEI. The CDR3, as DNA: TGTGCCGGTTCAGACACTAACACCGGGGGGCTGTTTTTT. Translation gives CAGSDTNTGGLFF.

This chain joins TRBV7-3 and TRBJ2-2, with D unclear. The CDR3 has 14 amino acids. Trimming took 6 bases from V and 0 from J, leaving 8 bases between them. CDR1 and CDR2 (germline): SGHTA, FQGTGA. The CDR3 DNA follows: TGTGCCAGCAGTCGGTACGCGAACACCGGGGAGCTGTTTTTT. Protein sequence: CASSRYANTGELFF.

The chain uses TRBV11-2 and TRBJ2-1; TRBD1 matches 10 bases. J was trimmed by 8 bases and V by 5 bases; bases with no gene match: 9. CDR3 length equals 15 residues. Germline V gene lookup returns CDR1 SGHAT and CDR2 FQNNGV. The CDR3 reads CASSPSGTGAHEQFF. The CDR3 bases are TGTGCCAGCAGCCCATCCGGGACAGGGGCTCATGAGCAGTTCTTC. The full variable domain, its missing parts supplied by reference TRBV11-2 and TRBJ2-1, is EAGVAQSPRYKIIEKRQSVAFWCNPISGHATLYWYQQILGQGPKLLIQFQNNGVVDDSQLPKDRFSAERLKGVDSTLKIQPAKLEDSAVYLCASSPSGTGAHEQFFGPGTRLTVL.

V is TRBV5-6 and J is TRBJ1-2; TRBD1 matches 10 bases. Trimming cost V 2 bases and J 8 bases; bases outside gene matches: 3. Per germline, CDR1 SGHDT and CDR2 YYEEEE. This CDR3 is 13 amino acids long. CDR3 coding DNA: TGTGCCAGCAGCTTAGGACAGGGGGAAGGCTACACCTTC. It codes for CASSLGQGEGYTF.

The V gene is TRBV7-9, the J gene TRBJ2-2; D is perhaps TRBD2 (5 bases). This CDR3 has 15 amino acids. CDR1 and CDR2 from the germline V gene are SEHNR and FQNEAQ (reference sequence). The V gene lost 3 bases and the J gene lost 2 bases, with 10 bases spanning the gap. The chain's CDR3 is CASSLGAGNTGELFF. The CDR3 coding sequence is TGTGCCAGCAGCTTGGGTGCGGGCAACACCGGGGAGCTGTTTTTT.

The rearrangement joins TRBV29-1 to TRBJ1-1; 7 positions agree with TRBD1. Unmatched junction bases numbered 9, after V lost 7 bases and J lost 4 bases. This CDR3 spans 13 amino acids. CDR1 and CDR2 (germline): SQVTM, ANQGSEA. This CDR3 reads CSAKQGRVTEAFF. The CDR3, as DNA: TGCAGCGCGAAACAGGGGCGGGTCACTGAAGCTTTCTTT. Complete variable domain (other parts from reference TRBV29-1 and TRBJ1-1): SAVISQKPSRDICQRGTSLTIQCQVDSQVTMMFWYRQQPGQSLTLIATANQGSEATYESGFVIDKFPISRPNLTFSTLTVSNMSPEDSSIYLCSAKQGRVTEAFFGQGTRLTVV.

This clone has a count of ten or more. The gene calls are TRBV7-9 and TRBJ1-1; D is possibly TRBD1 (6 bases). The CDR3 has 12 amino acids. V was cut by 7 bases and J by 8 bases, with 14 bases left in between. CDR1 and CDR2 from the germline V gene are SEHNR and FQNEAQ (reference sequence). CDR3 bases: TGTGCCAGCACAACACAGGGCGGAGAAGCTTTCTTT. Protein: CASTTQGGEAFF.

This clone was seen more than once but under ten times. This rearrangement joins TRBV5-5 to TRBJ2-7, with TRBD1 identical over 10 bases. The CDR3 covers 14 residues. Losses at the gene ends were 4 bases for V and 5 bases for J; bases not matched to a gene: 6. Germline-derived CDR1 and CDR2 are SGHKS and YYEKEE (reference sequence). CDR3: CASSPGTGVDEQYF. The CDR3 DNA reads as TGTGCCAGCAGCCCCGGGACAGGGGTCGACGAGCAGTACTTC.

The rearrangement uses TRBV4-2 and TRBJ2-5; 12 bases align to TRBD2. The CDR3 consists of 16 residues. CDR1 and CDR2 from the germline V gene are LGHNA and YNFKEQ. With V trimmed by 3 bases and J by 5 bases, 7 bases remained unmatched. CDR3 sequence (DNA): TGTGCCAGCAGCCACCACCTAGCGGGGGGGCTGGAGACCCAGTACTTC. As protein: CASSHHLAGGLETQYF.

This clone was seen only once. This sequence joins TRBV27 and TRBJ1-1, with TRBD1 matching over 10 bases. J was trimmed by 3 bases and V by 4 bases; bases with no gene match: 5. The germline gives CDR1 MNHEY, CDR2 SMNVEV (reference sequence). The CDR3 totals 15 residues. The CDR3 here is CASSSGQGWDTEAFF. CDR3 DNA sequence: TGTGCCAGCAGTTCGGGACAGGGGTGGGACACTGAAGCTTTCTTT.

The V call is TRBV27, the J call TRBJ2-3; TRBD2 agrees at 7 bases. This CDR3 contains 15 residues. CDR1 is MNHEY and CDR2 is SMNVEV in the germline V gene (reference sequence). V shed 5 bases and J 0 bases; nucleotides not matched to a gene: 5. CDR3 loop: CASSQRGSSTDTQYF. The CDR3 coding sequence is TGTGCCAGCAGTCAGCGGGGATCCAGCACAGATACGCAGTATTTT.

The V call is TRBV7-3, the J call TRBJ2-4; 9 positions agree with TRBD1. Germline CDR1 and CDR2: SGHTA and FQGTGA. The CDR3 runs 17 residues. With V trimmed by 5 bases and J by 5 bases, 13 bases remained unmatched. For the CDR3, the DNA is TGTGCCAGCAGCGCCCCGGGACAGGGTGACATCGAAAACATTCAGTACTTC. It encodes CASSAPGQGDIENIQYF.